Following are 19 T cell receptor beta chains from one sample sequenced in a study of vaccination effects on CD4 cells after COVID-19. The table came from immunoSEQ multiplex PCR; TCRdb's copy has only in-frame clones and leaves some out. Of about 79,000 clones listed, around 76% are singletons. ViraFEST assay sequencing came after antigen-specific CD4+ T cells were expanded with viral peptide pools. Culturing for about 10 days preceded CD4+ T cell isolation. These receptors' targets are unknown. The sample here was CD4+ T cells from PBMCs cultured with HCoV-229E spike peptides, taken before COVID-19 vaccination. The receptors derive from a human donor who received a COVID-19 vaccine.

A few counts support this clone. V and J are TRBV5-1 and TRBJ2-3; 9 nucleotides agree with TRBD1. Germline CDR1 SGHRS, CDR2 YFSETQ. The CDR3 is 16 residues long. V lost 0 bases and J lost 0; bases outside the gene matches: 2. CDR3 protein: CASSLDGTGSTDTQYF. Written as DNA, the CDR3 is TGCGCCAGCAGCTTGGACGGGACAGGGAGCACAGATACGCAGTATTTT.

The rearrangement links TRBV6-5 to TRBJ2-3; D gene uncertain. Between the trimmed V and J ends, which lost 8 bases and 2 bases, there was a span of 14 bases. The germline V gene encodes CDR1 MNHEY and CDR2 SVGAGI. This CDR3 has 14 amino acids. This CDR3 reads CASYKTGDTDTQYF. The CDR3 region has the DNA TGTGCCAGCTACAAGACGGGCGACACAGATACGCAGTATTTT.

The chain has TRBV5-1 and TRBJ1-1; D may be TRBD1 (5 bases). In germline, CDR1 is SGHRS, CDR2 YFSETQ. V was pared by 3 bases and J by 4 bases, with 16 bases between. This CDR3 has 15 residues. The CDR3 DNA reads as TGCGCCAGCAGCTCGTCTCCGTCCGGGGGCACTGAAGCTTTCTTT. Protein: CASSSSPSGGTEAFF.

The V gene is TRBV7-3, the J gene TRBJ2-2; 9 positions agree with TRBD2. From germline, CDR1 is SGHTA and CDR2 FQGTGA. The CDR3 totals 16 residues. V shed 2 bases, J shed 3 bases, and the junction held 4 bases outside the gene matches. The CDR3, as DNA: TGTGCCAGCAGCTTATCAGCGGGGGGTTACACCGGGGAGCTGTTTTTT. The encoded protein is CASSLSAGGYTGELFF.

This clone was seen a few times. The chain employs TRBV5-5 and TRBJ1-2; D not resolved. This CDR3 has 12 amino acids. Per germline, CDR1 SGHKS and CDR2 YYEKEE (reference sequence). The ends were cut back, 5 bases at V and 4 bases at J, with 9 bases in the middle. The CDR3 DNA reads TGTGCCAGCAGATTGATGGGCTATGGCTACACCTTC. Its protein is CASRLMGYGYTF.

The genes are TRBV5-1 and TRBJ1-5, with a tentative D call TRBD1 (5 bases). The CDR3 runs 14 residues. The V gene lost 0 bases and the J gene lost 5 bases, with 9 bases spanning the gap. Looked up from germline, CDR1 is SGHRS and CDR2 is YFSETQ. CDR3 DNA sequence: TGCGCCAGCAGCTTGGATATGGGGGATCAGCCCCAGCATTTT. Translated: CASSLDMGDQPQHF.

This clone appeared a few times. This chain links TRBV7-3 with TRBJ2-3; TRBD1 agrees at 8 bases. Germline-derived CDR1 and CDR2 are SGHTA and FQGTGA. The trim removed 5 bases at V and 3 bases at J, leaving 7 bases unmatched. This CDR3 comprises 15 residues. The CDR3 bases are TGTGCCAGCAGCGTCACAGGGGGTAGGACAGATACGCAGTATTTT. The encoded protein is CASSVTGGRTDTQYF.

This clone has more than one count but fewer than ten. J is TRBJ1-5 and V is TRBV7-3; 9 bases are shared with TRBD1. The V and J ends lost 5 bases and 2 bases, in that order; junction bases with no gene match: 4. CDR1 is SGHTA, CDR2 FQGTGA, per germline. The CDR3 is 15 residues long. The CDR3 loop is CASSRTGDGNQPQHF. CDR3 in DNA: TGTGCCAGCAGCAGGACAGGGGATGGCAATCAGCCCCAGCATTTT.

This clone has a handful of counts. Different DNA sequences within this sample yield the same CDR3. The CDR3 loop is CASSPVHSNQPQHF. The DNA for the CDR3 is TGTGCCAGCTCACCGGTCCATAGCAATCAGCCCCAGCATTTT. The chain links TRBV18 to TRBJ1-5, with no clear D. V lost 3 bases and J 0 bases, leaving 6 bases between the germline ends. Per the germline V gene, CDR1 is KGHSH and CDR2 is LQKENI. This CDR3 spans 14 amino acids. Full variable domain (rest looked up from reference TRBV18 and TRBJ1-5): NAGVMQNPRHLVRRRGQEARLRCSPMKGHSHVYWYRQLPEEGLKFMVYLQKENIIDESGMPKERFSAEFPKEGPSILRIQQVVRGDSAAYFCASSPVHSNQPQHFGDGTRLSIL.

In this sample, this clone turned up a few times. This chain joins TRBV7-9 and TRBJ1-5; 7 bases fit TRBD1. CDR1 SEHNR and CDR2 FQNEAQ come from the germline V gene (reference sequence). CDR3 length: 15 amino acids. V trimming: 5 bases; J trimming: 4 bases; junction bases outside the gene matches: 8. The CDR3 nucleotides are TGTGCCAGCAGCACCGACAGGGATCTAAATCAGCCCCAGCATTTT. It encodes CASSTDRDLNQPQHF.

V usage is TRBV5-8 and J usage is TRBJ1-1, with D possibly matching TRBD1 (6 bases). This CDR3 contains 16 residues. Germline CDR1 and CDR2: SGHTS and YDEGEE. V was trimmed by 1 base and J by 1 base, leaving 14 bases between them. DNA for the CDR3: TGTGCCAGCAGCTTGCTCTGGGGGCCGCAGAACACTGAAGCTTTCTTT. Translated: CASSLLWGPQNTEAFF.

This clone has a single count. This chain uses TRBV5-4 with TRBJ2-3; D is perhaps TRBD1 (5 bases). Trimming left V 4 bases short and J 2 bases short, with 14 bases between. This CDR3 has 15 amino acids. CDR1 and CDR2 (germline): SGHNT, YYREEE (reference sequence). The chain's CDR3 is CASSIRLGHTDTQYF. The CDR3 DNA follows: TGTGCCAGCAGCATTCGGCTGGGGCACACAGATACGCAGTATTTT.

In DNA form, the CDR3 reads TGTGCCAGCAGCTTAGGCATGGCTACCGGGGAGCTGTTTTTT. Its protein is CASSLGMATGELFF. The V call is TRBV11-3, the J call TRBJ2-2; no firm D call. The CDR3 is 14 amino acids. With 1 base removed from V and 5 bases from J, the gap between germline ends came to 8 bases. The germline V gene encodes CDR1 SGHNT and CDR2 YENEEA.

The chain joins TRBV5-1 to TRBJ2-5; D possibly uses TRBD1 or TRBD2 (7 bases each). Germline-derived CDR1 and CDR2 are SGHRS and YFSETQ. The V end was cut by 4 bases, the J end by 5 bases, with 21 bases between. The CDR3 loop spans 16 amino acids. CDR3 region: CASSTGAGQLVETQYF. The CDR3, as DNA: TGCGCCAGCAGCACCGGAGCGGGACAGCTGGTGGAGACCCAGTACTTC.

The chain combines TRBV3-1 (or the pseudogene TRBV3-2) with TRBJ1-6, with TRBD1 as a possible D gene (5 bases). Trimming removed 4 bases from V and 11 bases from J, with 15 bases in between. CDR1 and CDR2 (germline): LGHDT, YNNKEL (reference sequence). This CDR3 comprises 14 residues. Here the CDR3 reads CASSPRGGRAPLHF. The CDR3 bases are TGTGCCAGCAGCCCGAGGGGTGGGAGAGCACCCCTCCACTTT.

This rearrangement joins TRBV5-1 to TRBJ2-3; D not resolved. V dropped 0 bases and J dropped 2 bases, with 7 bases sitting between them. The CDR3 is 14 amino acids. Looked up from germline, CDR1 is SGHRS and CDR2 is YFSETQ. The CDR3, as DNA: TGCGCCAGCAGCTTGGGGACGTACACAGATACGCAGTATTTT. Translated: CASSLGTYTDTQYF. Filled out from reference TRBV5-1 and TRBJ2-3, the complete variable domain reads KAGVTQTPRYLIKTRGQQVTLSCSPISGHRSVSWYQQTPGQGLQFLFEYFSETQRNKGNFPGRFSGRQFSNSRSEMNVSTLELGDSALYLCASSLGTYTDTQYFGPGTRLTVL.

The chain is built from TRBV6-2 or TRBV6-3 and TRBJ2-3; D gene ambiguous. From germline, CDR1 is MNHEY and CDR2 SVGEGT. V was trimmed by 2 bases and J by 4 bases, leaving 7 bases between them. There are 13 residues in the CDR3. CDR3: CASSYRIADTQYF. In DNA form, the CDR3 reads TGTGCCAGCAGTTACCGGATTGCAGATACGCAGTATTTT.

In its sample, this clone was seen a few times. The V and J genes are TRBV18 and TRBJ1-1; D gene uncertain. The V end was cut by 2 bases, the J end by 1 base, with 8 bases between. The germline CDR1 and CDR2 sequences are KGHSH and LQKENI. CDR3 length: 14 amino acids. This CDR3 reads CASSPFGENTEAFF. In nucleotides, the CDR3 is TGTGCCAGCTCACCATTTGGGGAGAACACTGAAGCTTTCTTT.

The CDR3 DNA reads TGTGCCAGCAGCTTAGTGGTCCTTGAAGCTTTCTTT. It translates to CASSLVVLEAFF. This chain uses TRBV7-2 with TRBJ1-1; no firm D call. The CDR3 length is 12 residues. Trimming shortened V by 1 base and J by 7 bases, and 7 bases separated the two germline ends. CDR1 and CDR2 from the germline V gene are SGHTA and FQGNSA.